This section outlines one T cell receptor (beta chain) sequence together with its context. This clone was detected once. The target of this receptor is not known. Qualities for individual bases were not recorded, and no much larger clone is one base off. The ViraFEST assay stimulated PBMC with viral peptide pools and then used TCR sequencing to identify antigen-specific CD4+ T cell clonotypes by expansion. After roughly 11 days of culture, CD4+ T cells were isolated with the EasySep CD4+ T cell isolation kit. None of the healthy vaccine recipients had a prior SARS-CoV-2 infection, which was confirmed by nucleocapsid antibody tests that came back negative both before and after vaccination. Two million PBMC per well were cultured in IMDM with approximately 5% human AB serum, 9 to 10 IU/ml IL-2 and gentamicin, plus 10 ug/ml peptides. Half of the culture medium was replaced with fresh IL-2-containing medium on days 3 and 7. Unless noted otherwise, every peptide stimulation condition was cultured in triplicate wells. PBMC were separated from whole blood using Ficoll-Paque Plus gradient centrifugation and were then either cryopreserved at -140C or used fresh. The overlapping peptide pools covered the spike proteins of SARS-CoV-2 and of the common cold coronaviruses HCoV-NL63, HCoV-OC43 and HCoV-229E. The QIAamp micro DNA kit was used to extract genomic DNA from the cultured CD4+ T cells.

The data derive from a study of vaccination effects on CD4 cells after COVID-19 (dated by TCRdb to between 2021 and 2023). Context from the whole study: Participants received two doses of either the BNT162b2 or the mRNA-1273 mRNA SARS-CoV-2 vaccine. In the study, cultures from other donors were sequenced using the Oncomine TCR Beta short-read assay on an Illumina iSeq 100. The full study included ten to eleven COVID-19 convalescent patients and a few SARS-CoV-2-naive healthy vaccine recipients. SARS-CoV-2 spike-specific CD4+ TCR repertoires were compared before and after mRNA vaccination in COVID-19 convalescent patients and in infection-naive vaccine recipients.

The library was built by means of the immunoSEQ multiplex PCR assay. DNA from the cultured and isolated CD4+ T cells underwent TCR beta CDR3 sequencing. Processing in the source paper ran as follows. The analysis removed non-productive TCR sequences, trimmed reads to the CDR3 region, and retained only CDR3s that were 7 or more amino acids long. The MANAFEST web app was used to pick out antigen-specific clonotypes by comparing their expansion in peptide wells with that in reference cultures. To be called positive, a clone needed expansion at FDR<0.05 compared with the reference and with all other wells, an odds ratio greater than 5, and a frequency greater than 0.1% in two replicate wells. A clonotype was called cross-reactive if it was significantly expanded both in SARS-CoV-2 spike wells and in at least one common cold coronavirus spike condition. CDR3 similarity was assessed by Levenshtein distance using the stringdist R package, and unrooted trees were constructed with ape in R 3.6.1. The immuneACCESS repertoire file appears here via TCRdb, limited to in-frame rearrangements. These files lack a portion of the clones; in checked studies, under half of the deficit traces to unresolved V genes, and the cause of the others is not known. The V and J calls and clone size come from that table; D and trimming were worked out from the DNA. The sample table contains about 41,000 clones; only one count was recorded for 77% of them. The top ten constitute around 3% of the sample.

Beyond this particular receptor, the publication reports: Limitations of the study were the small number of convalescent patients and the absence of early post-infection timepoints. At late post-vaccination timepoints, both infection-induced and vaccine-induced clones showed marked clonal contraction, consistent with waning T cell responses. In healthy vaccine recipients, vaccine-induced clones were almost all SARS-CoV-2 mono-reactive, with only 1 of 255 cross-reactive with common cold coronaviruses.

The V end loses 8 bases and the J end loses 6 bases, and a stretch of 9 bases separates them. Looking up the germline V gene (reference sequence) yields CDR1 MNHEY and CDR2 SMNVEV. The CDR3 measures 11 amino acids from cysteine to phenylalanine. Of the read, only the CDR3 DNA is kept; its 33 bases are in frame from base 1. The TCR was taken from a human donor who received a COVID-19 vaccine. The chain uses TRBV27 and TRBJ2-3; the D gene cannot be named for sure. The sample in question was CD4+ T cells from PBMCs cultured with HCoV-NL63 spike peptides, obtained before COVID-19 vaccination. The cell subset or site label for this specimen denotes: HCoV-NL63 spike overlapping peptide pool stimulation. The nucleotide sequence is given as TGTGCCAGCTCTGGGCGCGATACGCAGTATTTT. Translated, it gives CASSGRDTQYF.